The 20 T cell receptor beta chains in this list originate from one sample, sequenced in a study of T cells in Graves' hyperthyroidism and ophthalmopathy (dated by TCRdb to between 2018 and 2021). The library was produced with multiplex PCR. The sequencing machine was an Illumina HiSeq 2000. The TCR beta CDR3 regions were amplified from RNA transcripts. The TCR CDR3 was subjected to a first round of RT-PCR using the HTBI primer set and the Qiagen OneStep RT-PCR kit. The public reads were quality trimmed at Q25 with fastp and then assembled into clones with MiXCR by TCRdb, keeping productive beta chains. For every CDR3 protein sequence, its rows merge into one entry that carries the most common genes and DNA. The table for this sample lists 550,000 to 800,000 distinct CDR3 sequences; 15% to 20% of them were counted only once. Together, the top ten hold around 8.1% of the sample. The sample consisted of blood. These receptor sequences come from a man in his late teens or twenties with Graves' hyperthyroidism.

This chain connects TRBV5-6 to TRBJ2-1; a possible D gene is TRBD2 (6 bases). Germline V gene lookup returns CDR1 SGHDT and CDR2 YYEEEE. CDR3 length: 17 residues. V was clipped by 4 bases and J by 0 bases, with 17 bases between them. The CDR3 DNA is TGTGCCAGCAGCGACTCCTCCCTAGCGAGCTCCTACAATGAGCAGTTCTTC. As protein: CASSDSSLASSYNEQFF.

This clonotype has ten or more counts. V and J are TRBV2 and TRBJ1-1; D perhaps matches TRBD1 (5 bases). Germline CDR1 is SNHLY and CDR2 is FYNNEI. CDR3 length: 14 amino acids. V lost 8 bases, J lost 4 bases, and 17 bases lay in between. CDR3 residues: CASQPGTLGTEAFF. The CDR3 nucleotides read TGTGCCAGCCAACCCGGGACCTTGGGCACTGAAGCTTTCTTT.

This clonotype turned up a few times. The V call is TRBV3-1, the J call TRBJ2-1; tentatively, D is TRBD1 (6 bases). This CDR3 spans 15 amino acids. The ends were cut back, 4 bases at V and 6 bases at J, with 16 bases in the middle. Germline CDR1 and CDR2: LGHDT and YNNKEL (reference sequence). CDR3 nucleotide sequence: TGTGCCAGCAGCCCCGGGACAACCCGTGGCAATGAGCAGTTCTTC. Encoded protein: CASSPGTTRGNEQFF.

The table lists this clonotype with many counts. The chain couples TRBV6-6 to TRBJ1-2; 8 positions match TRBD1. CDR1 is MNHNY and CDR2 is SVGAGI in the germline V gene (reference sequence). V gave up 0 bases and J gave up 4 bases; unmatched junction bases: 7. The CDR3 has 16 amino acids. In nucleotides, the CDR3 is TGTGCCAGCAGTTACTCGATGCGGGACAGGCCCTATGGCTACACCTTC. Protein: CASSYSMRDRPYGYTF.

This clonotype appeared a few times. The chain has TRBV28 and TRBJ1-4; the D is unclear. Trimming removed 6 bases from V and 8 bases from J, with 16 bases in between. CDR3 length: 14 amino acids. Germline-derived CDR1 and CDR2 are MDHEN and SYDVKM. The CDR3 DNA is TGTGCCAGCAGCCGGGCCCTTCAGGAAGAAAAACTGTTTTTT. Protein sequence: CASSRALQEEKLFF.

The CDR3: CASRLGRPNTGELFF. CDR3 nucleotides: TGTGCCAGCAGACTCGGACGTCCGAACACCGGGGAGCTGTTTTTT. This chain connects TRBV2 to TRBJ2-2; D unresolved. The CDR3 has 15 residues. V was clipped by 6 bases and J by 0 bases, with 11 bases between them. Looked up from germline, CDR1 is SNHLY and CDR2 is FYNNEI.

This clonotype has ten or more counts. The chain has TRBV12-3 or TRBV12-4 and TRBJ1-5; D not certain. The CDR3 is made up of 14 amino acids. The V end lost 3 bases, the J end lost 4 bases, and 10 bases lay between the germline ends. Here the CDR3 reads CASSLVPTNQPQHF. DNA for the CDR3: TGTGCCAGCAGTTTGGTACCGACGAATCAGCCCCAGCATTTT.

The sample holds many counts of this clonotype. The chain employs TRBV6-2 or TRBV6-3 and TRBJ1-5, with D unclear. Trimming shortened V by 2 bases and J by 7 bases, and 9 bases separated the two germline ends. The germline V gene encodes CDR1 MNHEY and CDR2 SVGEGT. This CDR3 is 13 amino acids long. CDR3 DNA sequence: TGTGCCAGCAGTTACAGGACGGGCCAGCCCCAGCATTTT. Translating gives CASSYRTGQPQHF.

This clonotype was seen ten or more times. One end of the junction is discordant with germline, which a read error may explain. This rearrangement joins TRBV12-3 or TRBV12-4 to TRBJ2-1; 8 nucleotides agree with TRBD2. The length of the CDR3 is 16 residues. In DNA form, the CDR3 reads TGTGCCAGCAGTTTAGGCGGGAGGTCCCTCTACAATGAGCAATTCTTC. It yields the protein CASSLGGRSLYNEQFF.

The CDR3 spells CASSLLRPNTGELFF. CDR3 bases: TGTGCCAGCAGCCTACTCCGGCCGAACACCGGGGAGCTGTTTTTT. The V call is TRBV7-9, the J call TRBJ2-2, with D unclear. V was pared by 5 bases and J by 0 bases, with 10 bases between. The length of the CDR3 is 15 residues. Germline CDR1 and CDR2: SEHNR and FQNEAQ (reference sequence).

This clonotype was counted ten times or more. V gene TRBV2 combines with J gene TRBJ2-7, with 9 positions matching TRBD2. Germline lookup yields CDR1 SNHLY and CDR2 FYNNEI. This CDR3 comprises 15 residues. The ends lost 6 bases at V and 2 bases at J; junction bases unmatched: 8. In DNA, the CDR3 is TGTGCCAGCAGAAATTCTAGCGGGGCGGCCTACGAGCAGTACTTC. Protein: CASRNSSGAAYEQYF.

This clonotype has just a few counts. The chain has TRBV15 and TRBJ2-5; D not certain. V gave up 0 bases and J gave up 5 bases, with 4 bases separating them. Germline lookup yields CDR1 LNHNV and CDR2 YYDKDF (reference sequence). This CDR3 is built from 12 residues. The CDR3 loop is CATSRDTETQYF. The CDR3 coding sequence is TGTGCCACCAGCAGAGATACGGAGACCCAGTACTTC.

Only a few counts were recorded for this clonotype. The chain is built from TRBV5-4 and TRBJ2-5, with D possibly TRBD2 on 7 matching bases. This CDR3 has 16 amino acids. The V and J ends lost 0 bases and 2 bases respectively, with 14 bases between them. The V gene's germline CDR1 is SGHNT and CDR2 YYREEE (reference sequence). The CDR3 sequence is CASSLVAKGGQETQYF. DNA for the CDR3: TGTGCCAGCAGCTTGGTAGCTAAGGGGGGGCAAGAGACCCAGTACTTC.

In its sample, this clonotype was seen many times. This sequence joins TRBV28 and TRBJ2-1; D unresolved. CDR3 length equals 13 residues. V was cut by 3 bases and J by 8 bases, with 11 bases left in between. From germline, CDR1 is MDHEN and CDR2 SYDVKM. The CDR3 nucleotides are TGTGCCAGCAGTTTCCGACTGCCCCATGAGCAGTTCTTC. As protein: CASSFRLPHEQFF.

This clonotype was detected a few times. The rearrangement joins TRBV12-3 or TRBV12-4 to TRBJ1-3; D perhaps matches TRBD1 (6 bases). The CDR3 has 13 residues. The V end was cut by 7 bases, the J end by 1 base, with 8 bases between. The CDR3 nucleotides read TGTGCCAGCACCGGGACATCTGGAAACACCATATATTTT. Amino acids: CASTGTSGNTIYF.

The rearrangement uses TRBV28 and TRBJ1-5; D may be TRBD1 (6 bases). Per germline, CDR1 MDHEN and CDR2 SYDVKM. Between the trimmed V and J ends, which lost 4 bases and 0 bases, there was a span of 16 bases. The CDR3 extends over 17 amino acids. The CDR3 DNA sequence: TGTGCCAGCAGTTCAGGACAGTCTCGGTATAGCAATCAGCCCCAGCATTTT. The encoded protein is CASSSGQSRYSNQPQHF.

This clonotype was seen only a few times. The V call is TRBV25-1, the J call TRBJ2-3; 10 positions agree with TRBD2. The CDR3 totals 16 residues. The junction had 6 bases not matched to a gene; V was cut back by 5 bases and J by 1 base. The germline gives CDR1 MGHDK, CDR2 SYGVNS. CDR3 DNA sequence: TGTGCCAGCAGTCACGGACTAGCGGTCGGCACAGATACGCAGTATTTT. Its protein product is CASSHGLAVGTDTQYF.

This clonotype was picked up many times. The chain is built from TRBV7-2 and TRBJ2-1; TRBD2 agrees at 11 bases. The CDR3 covers 18 residues. Losses at the gene ends were 4 bases for V and 4 bases for J; bases not matched to a gene: 12. Germline V lookup: CDR1 SGHTA, CDR2 FQGNSA. The CDR3 DNA reads as TGTGCCAGCAGCTCCCCTTCATCGGGACTAGCGGAATACAATGAGCAGTTCTTC. Translation gives CASSSPSSGLAEYNEQFF.

The chain employs TRBV3-1 and TRBJ2-1; the D is unclear. V dropped 4 bases and J dropped 4 bases, with 11 bases sitting between them. The CDR3 runs 14 residues. CDR1 is LGHDT, CDR2 YNNKEL, per germline (reference sequence). The CDR3 coding sequence is TGTGCCAGCAGCCCGCTTAGTATTTACAATGAGCAGTTCTTC. Translation: CASSPLSIYNEQFF.

This clonotype was found many times. V usage is TRBV27 and J usage is TRBJ2-7; a weak D match, TRBD1 (5 bases). V lost 2 bases and J 6 bases, leaving 8 bases between the germline ends. The CDR3 has 12 residues. Germline values: CDR1 MNHEY, CDR2 SMNVEV (reference sequence). The CDR3, as DNA: TGTGCCAGCAGTTTACAGGGCTCCGAGCAGTACTTC. Translation: CASSLQGSEQYF.